The source of this TCR beta chain is a study of technical replicates of blood from several donors. The CDR3 length is 14 residues. This table comes from immunoSEQ multiplex PCR, and its TCRdb copy is limited to in-frame clones, with some not included. The repertoire holds tens of thousands of clones, with more than 90% as singletons. The V and J genes are TRBV1 and TRBJ2-1; the table's D call of TRBD2 was not tested on the DNA. TRBV1 is given as a pseudogene. Sequences were obtained from T cells isolated from PBMCs. The sequence was collected from a human donor in good health. CDR3 nucleotide sequence: TGCACCAGCGGCGAGGGGCGGGAGATCTATGAGCAGTTCTTC. Its translation: CTSGEGREIYEQFF.